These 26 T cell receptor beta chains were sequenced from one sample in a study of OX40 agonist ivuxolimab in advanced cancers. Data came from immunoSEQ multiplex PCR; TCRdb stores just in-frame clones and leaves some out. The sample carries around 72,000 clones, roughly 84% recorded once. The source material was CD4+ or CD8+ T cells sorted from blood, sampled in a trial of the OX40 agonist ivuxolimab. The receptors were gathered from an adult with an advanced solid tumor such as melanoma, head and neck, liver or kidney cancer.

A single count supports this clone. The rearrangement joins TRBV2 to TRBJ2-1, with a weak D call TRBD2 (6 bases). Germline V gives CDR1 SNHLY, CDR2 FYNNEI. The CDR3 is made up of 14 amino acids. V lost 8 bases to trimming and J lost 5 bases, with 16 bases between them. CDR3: CASAGRGGDNEQFF. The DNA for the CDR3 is TGTGCCAGCGCAGGGCGGGGCGGAGACAATGAGCAGTTCTTC.

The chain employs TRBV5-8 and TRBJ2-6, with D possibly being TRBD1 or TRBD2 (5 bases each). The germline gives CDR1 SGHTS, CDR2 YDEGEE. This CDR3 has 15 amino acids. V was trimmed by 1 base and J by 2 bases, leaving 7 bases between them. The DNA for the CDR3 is TGTGCCAGCAGCTTGTTGGGGGCTGGGGCCAACGTCCTGACTTTC. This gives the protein CASSLLGAGANVLTF.

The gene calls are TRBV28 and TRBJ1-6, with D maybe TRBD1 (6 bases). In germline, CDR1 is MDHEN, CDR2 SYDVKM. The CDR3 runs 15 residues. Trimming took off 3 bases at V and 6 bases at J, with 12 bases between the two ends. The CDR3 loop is CASSFGQTGNSPLHF. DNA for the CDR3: TGTGCCAGCAGTTTCGGACAGACTGGTAATTCACCCCTCCACTTT.

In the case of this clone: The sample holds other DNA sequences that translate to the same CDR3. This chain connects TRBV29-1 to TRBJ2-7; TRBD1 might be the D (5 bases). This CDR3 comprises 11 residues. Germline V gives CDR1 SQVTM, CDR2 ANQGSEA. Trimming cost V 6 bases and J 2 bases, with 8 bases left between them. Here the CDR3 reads CSVLTAYEQYF. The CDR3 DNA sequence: TGCAGCGTCCTGACAGCCTACGAGCAGTACTTC.

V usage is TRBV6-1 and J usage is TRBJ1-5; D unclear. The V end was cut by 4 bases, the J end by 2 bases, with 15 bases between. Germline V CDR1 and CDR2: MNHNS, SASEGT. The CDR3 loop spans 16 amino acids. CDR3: CASSGRPYSGNQPQHF. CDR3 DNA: TGTGCCAGCAGTGGGCGTCCTTACAGTGGCAATCAGCCCCAGCATTTT.

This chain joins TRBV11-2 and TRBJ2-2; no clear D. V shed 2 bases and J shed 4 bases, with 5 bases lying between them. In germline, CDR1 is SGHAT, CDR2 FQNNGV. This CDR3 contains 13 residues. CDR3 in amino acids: CASSLTVTGELFF. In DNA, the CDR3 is TGTGCCAGCAGCTTAACTGTCACCGGGGAGCTGTTTTTT.

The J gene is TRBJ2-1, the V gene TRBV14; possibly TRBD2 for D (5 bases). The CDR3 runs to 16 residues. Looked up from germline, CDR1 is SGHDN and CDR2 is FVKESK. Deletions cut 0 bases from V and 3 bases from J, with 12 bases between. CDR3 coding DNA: TGTGCCAGCAGCCAAGATGTAAGGGAGCTCTACAATGAGCAGTTCTTC. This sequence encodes CASSQDVRELYNEQFF.

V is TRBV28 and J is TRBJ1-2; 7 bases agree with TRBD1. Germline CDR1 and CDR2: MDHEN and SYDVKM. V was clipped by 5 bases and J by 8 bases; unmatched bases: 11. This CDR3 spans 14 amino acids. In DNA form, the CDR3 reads TGTGCCAGCAGTCCAATTGTCCGGGACAGAGGCTACACCTTC. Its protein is CASSPIVRDRGYTF.

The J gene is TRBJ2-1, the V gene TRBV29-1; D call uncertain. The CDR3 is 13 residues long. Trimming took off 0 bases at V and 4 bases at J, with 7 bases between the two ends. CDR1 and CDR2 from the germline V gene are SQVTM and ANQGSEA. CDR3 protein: CSVEDLGYNEQFF. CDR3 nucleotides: TGCAGCGTTGAAGATCTGGGGTACAATGAGCAGTTCTTC.

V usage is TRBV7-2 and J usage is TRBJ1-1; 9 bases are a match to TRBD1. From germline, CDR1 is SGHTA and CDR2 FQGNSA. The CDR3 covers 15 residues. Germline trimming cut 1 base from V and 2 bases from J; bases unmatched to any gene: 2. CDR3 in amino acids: CASSLVGQGNTEAFF. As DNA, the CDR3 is TGTGCCAGCAGCTTAGTGGGACAGGGTAACACTGAAGCTTTCTTT. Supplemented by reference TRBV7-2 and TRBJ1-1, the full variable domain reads GAGVSQSPSNKVTEKGKDVELRCDPISGHTALYWYRQSLGQGLEFLIYFQGNSAPDKSGLPSDRFSAERTGGSVSTLTIQRTQQEDSAVYLCASSLVGQGNTEAFFGQGTRLTVV.

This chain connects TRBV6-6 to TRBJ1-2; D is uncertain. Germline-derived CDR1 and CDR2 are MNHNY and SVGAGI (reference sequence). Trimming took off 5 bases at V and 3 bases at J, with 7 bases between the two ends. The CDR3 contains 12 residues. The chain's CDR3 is CASSPRDYGYTF. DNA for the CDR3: TGTGCCAGCAGTCCTCGAGACTATGGCTACACCTTC.

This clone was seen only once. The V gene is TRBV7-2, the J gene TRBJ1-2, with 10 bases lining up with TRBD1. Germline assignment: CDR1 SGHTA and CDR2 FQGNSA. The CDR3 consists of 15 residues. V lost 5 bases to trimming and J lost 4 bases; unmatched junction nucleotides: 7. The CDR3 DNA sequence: TGTGCCAGCAGCCTTGAGACAGGGGGCATCTATGGCTACACCTTC. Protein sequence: CASSLETGGIYGYTF.

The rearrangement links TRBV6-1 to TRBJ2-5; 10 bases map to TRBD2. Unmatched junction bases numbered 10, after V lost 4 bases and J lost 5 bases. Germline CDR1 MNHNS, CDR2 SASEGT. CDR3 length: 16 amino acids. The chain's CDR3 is CASSGTSGGAGETQYF. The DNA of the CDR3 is TGTGCCAGCAGTGGGACTAGCGGAGGGGCGGGGGAGACCCAGTACTTC.

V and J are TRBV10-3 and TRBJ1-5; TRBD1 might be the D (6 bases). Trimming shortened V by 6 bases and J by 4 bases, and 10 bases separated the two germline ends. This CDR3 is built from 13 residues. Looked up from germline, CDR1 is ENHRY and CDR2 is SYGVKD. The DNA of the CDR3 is TGTGCCATCAGCCTTCAGGGGAATCAGCCCCAGCATTTT. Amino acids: CAISLQGNQPQHF.

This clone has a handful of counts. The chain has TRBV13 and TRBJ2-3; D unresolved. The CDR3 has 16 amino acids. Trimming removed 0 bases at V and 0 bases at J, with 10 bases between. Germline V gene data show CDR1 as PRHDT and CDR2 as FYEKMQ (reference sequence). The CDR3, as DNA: TGTGCCAGCAGCTTAGGCCTTGTTCTAAGCACAGATACGCAGTATTTT. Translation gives CASSLGLVLSTDTQYF.

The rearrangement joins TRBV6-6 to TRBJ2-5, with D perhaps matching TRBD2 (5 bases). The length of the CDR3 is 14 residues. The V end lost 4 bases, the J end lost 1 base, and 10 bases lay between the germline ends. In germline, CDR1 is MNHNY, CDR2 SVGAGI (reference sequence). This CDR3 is CASSSSEAQETQYF. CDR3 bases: TGTGCCAGCAGTTCGTCGGAGGCCCAAGAGACCCAGTACTTC.

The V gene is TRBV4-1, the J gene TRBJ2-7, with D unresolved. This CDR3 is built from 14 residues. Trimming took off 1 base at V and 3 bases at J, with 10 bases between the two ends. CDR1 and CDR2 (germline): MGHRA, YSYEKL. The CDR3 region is CASSQARKGYEQYF. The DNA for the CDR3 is TGCGCCAGCAGCCAAGCTCGAAAGGGCTACGAGCAGTACTTC.

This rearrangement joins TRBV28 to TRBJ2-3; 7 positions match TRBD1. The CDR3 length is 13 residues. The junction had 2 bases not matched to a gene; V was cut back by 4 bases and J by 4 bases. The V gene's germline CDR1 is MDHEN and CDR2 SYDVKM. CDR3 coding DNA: TGTGCCAGCAGTTCTCAGGGGGCAGATACGCAGTATTTT. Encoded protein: CASSSQGADTQYF.

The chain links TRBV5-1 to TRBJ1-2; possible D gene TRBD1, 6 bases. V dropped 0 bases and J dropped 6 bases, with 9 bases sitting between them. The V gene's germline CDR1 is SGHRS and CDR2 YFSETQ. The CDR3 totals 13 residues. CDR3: CASSLGAGDGYTF. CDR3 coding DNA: TGCGCCAGCAGCTTGGGTGCAGGGGATGGCTACACCTTC.

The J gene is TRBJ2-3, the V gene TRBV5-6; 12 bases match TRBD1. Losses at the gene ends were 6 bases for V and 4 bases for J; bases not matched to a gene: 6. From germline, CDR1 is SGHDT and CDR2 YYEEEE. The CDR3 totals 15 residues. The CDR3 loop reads CASTQGTGGADTQYF. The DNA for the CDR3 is TGTGCCAGCACCCAAGGGACAGGGGGCGCAGATACGCAGTATTTT.

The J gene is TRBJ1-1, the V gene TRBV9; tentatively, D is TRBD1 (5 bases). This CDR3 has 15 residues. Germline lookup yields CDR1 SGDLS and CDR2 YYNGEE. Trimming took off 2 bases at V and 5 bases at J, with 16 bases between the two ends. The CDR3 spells CASSVGTLVSTEAFF. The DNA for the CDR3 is TGTGCCAGCAGCGTTGGGACCCTTGTAAGTACTGAAGCTTTCTTT.

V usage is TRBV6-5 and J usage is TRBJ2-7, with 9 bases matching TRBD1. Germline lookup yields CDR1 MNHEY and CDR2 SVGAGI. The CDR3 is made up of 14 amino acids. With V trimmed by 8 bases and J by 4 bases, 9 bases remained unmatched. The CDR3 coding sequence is TGTGCCAGCGGGACAGGGTCCTTTGGGTACGAGCAGTACTTC. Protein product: CASGTGSFGYEQYF.

CDR3 region: CASSPTSMDTEAFF. For the CDR3, the DNA is TGTGCCAGCAGCCCTACGTCAATGGACACTGAAGCTTTCTTT. The genes are TRBV5-4 and TRBJ1-1; no firm D call. The CDR3 runs to 14 residues. Per the germline V gene, CDR1 is SGHNT and CDR2 is YYREEE (reference sequence). Trimming removed 4 bases from V and 3 bases from J, with 13 bases in between.

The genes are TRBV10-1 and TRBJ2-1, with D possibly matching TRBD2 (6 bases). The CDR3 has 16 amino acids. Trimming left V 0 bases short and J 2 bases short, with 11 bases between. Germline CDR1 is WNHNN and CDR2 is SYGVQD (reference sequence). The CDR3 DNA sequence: TGCGCCAGCAGTGAGTCGGGGGGTGCCCCCTACAATGAGCAGTTCTTC. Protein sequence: CASSESGGAPYNEQFF.

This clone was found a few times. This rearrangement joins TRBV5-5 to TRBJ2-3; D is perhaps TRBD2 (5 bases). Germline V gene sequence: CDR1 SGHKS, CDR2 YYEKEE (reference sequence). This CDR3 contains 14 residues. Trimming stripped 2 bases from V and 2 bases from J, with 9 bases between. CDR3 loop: CASSFEGNTDTQYF. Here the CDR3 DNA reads TGTGCCAGCAGCTTTGAGGGAAACACAGATACGCAGTATTTT.

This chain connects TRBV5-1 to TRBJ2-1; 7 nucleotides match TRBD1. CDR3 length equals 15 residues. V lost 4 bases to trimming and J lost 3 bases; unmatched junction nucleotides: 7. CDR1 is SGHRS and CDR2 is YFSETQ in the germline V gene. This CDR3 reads CASSTGQPFYNEQFF. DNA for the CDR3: TGCGCCAGCAGCACGGGACAGCCATTCTACAATGAGCAGTTCTTC.